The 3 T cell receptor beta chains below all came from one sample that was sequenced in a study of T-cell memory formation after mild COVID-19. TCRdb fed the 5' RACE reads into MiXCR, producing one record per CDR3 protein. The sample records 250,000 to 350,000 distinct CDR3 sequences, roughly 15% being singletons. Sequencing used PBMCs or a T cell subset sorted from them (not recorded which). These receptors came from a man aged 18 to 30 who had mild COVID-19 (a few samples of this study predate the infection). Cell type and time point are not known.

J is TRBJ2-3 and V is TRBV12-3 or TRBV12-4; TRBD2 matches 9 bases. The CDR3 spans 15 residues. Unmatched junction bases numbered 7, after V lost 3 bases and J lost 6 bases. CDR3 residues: CASSLGSSGMDTQYF. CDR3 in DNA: TGTGCCAGCAGTTTGGGGTCTAGCGGGATGGATACGCAGTATTTT.

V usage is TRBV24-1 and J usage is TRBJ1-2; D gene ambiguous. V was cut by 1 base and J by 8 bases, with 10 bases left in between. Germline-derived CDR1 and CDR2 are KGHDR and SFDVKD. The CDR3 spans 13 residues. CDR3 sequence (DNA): TGTGCCACCAGTGATTTTGGAGGTAGCGGCTACACCTTC. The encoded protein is CATSDFGGSGYTF.

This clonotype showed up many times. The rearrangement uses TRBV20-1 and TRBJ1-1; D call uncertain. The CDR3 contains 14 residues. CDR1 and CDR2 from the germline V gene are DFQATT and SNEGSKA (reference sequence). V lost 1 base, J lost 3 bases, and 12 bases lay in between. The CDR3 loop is CSARVVDTYTEAFF. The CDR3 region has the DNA TGCAGTGCTAGAGTGGTCGACACCTACACTGAAGCTTTCTTT.